This TCR beta chain stems from a study of CD8 T cells in ankylosing spondylitis. Study observations and caveats: Apparently characteristic of ankylosing spondylitis blood was a TCR beta motif (about eight highly homologous variants). Disease-linked clones were found to be CD8+ and relatively rare in peripheral blood. Within matched ankylosing spondylitis synovial fluid, disease-linked clones were reportedly significantly enriched.

Points on this clonotype: The antigen remains unidentified. Its ends do not fully match the called genes, so a read error is possible.

CDR3 length equals 16 residues. Per the germline V gene, CDR1 is SGHTA and CDR2 is FQGTGA. TCR beta libraries were made by quantitative 5'-RACE with molecular barcodes. TCRdb reprocessed the 5' RACE reads via MiXCR and lists one record per CDR3 protein. The sample contains a few hundred thousand distinct CDR3 sequences, approximately 7.4% of which appear only once. This TCR was recovered from a male donor with ankylosing spondylitis. The sample consisted of blood, either unsorted or a sorted T cell fraction (not recorded which). The V gene is TRBV7-3, the J gene TRBJ2-1; 9 bases are a match to TRBD1. The CDR3 DNA follows: TGTGCCAGCGGCTTCTCCGGGACAGGGAGTCCCAATGAGCAGTTCTTC. Translated: CASGFSGTGSPNEQFF.